The 18 T cell receptor beta chains given below trace back to one sample, sequenced in a study of beta chain features in type 1 diabetes. What was sequenced were expressed TCRB transcripts, since all of the isolated RNA had been reverse transcribed. Some clones are missing from TCRdb's copy, which holds only in-frame ones; the method was immunoSEQ multiplex PCR. The sample yields roughly 150,000 clones, around 10% seen once. For these TCRs, the target antigens are not known. Study-level results: Across all four CD4+ subsets, people with type 1 diabetes showed modestly shorter TCRB CDR3s.

The source material was central memory CD4+ T cells from blood. The receptors derive from a man aged 30-40 years with type 1 diabetes.

The table lists this clone with a few counts. V gene TRBV4-2 combines with J gene TRBJ1-1; 7 nucleotides align to TRBD1. Germline values: CDR1 LGHNA, CDR2 YNFKEQ. V lost 1 base and J lost 1; bases outside the gene matches: 15. CDR3 size: 19 residues. CDR3 DNA sequence: TGTGCCAGCAGCCAAGCAGGTGACAGGGTTATTGGGACGAACACTGAAGCTTTCTTT. Protein sequence: CASSQAGDRVIGTNTEAFF.

The DNA for the CDR3 is TGTGCCAGCAGTCAAGAGGGTTTCGGGGCCAACGTCCTGACTTTC. Its translation: CASSQEGFGANVLTF. The chain carries TRBV27 and TRBJ2-6, with D possibly TRBD2 on 5 matching bases. Germline V gene sequence: CDR1 MNHEY, CDR2 SMNVEV (reference sequence). The CDR3 contains 15 residues. Deletions cut 5 bases from V and 4 bases from J, with 12 bases between.

The V and J genes are TRBV7-3 and TRBJ1-1; TRBD1 aligns across 7 bases. Germline assignment: CDR1 SGHTA and CDR2 FQGTGA. V shed 5 bases and J 5 bases; nucleotides not matched to a gene: 5. CDR3 length equals 13 residues. CDR3 bases: TGTGCCAGCAGCCTCGACAGGGAGACTGAAGCTTTCTTT. It codes for CASSLDRETEAFF.

To note about this clone: The junction and the germline gene differ at one end; a read error may be behind it. The chain carries TRBV7-7 and TRBJ2-6; D gene ambiguous. Germline V CDR1 and CDR2: SSHAT, FNYEAQ (reference sequence). This CDR3 comprises 15 residues. DNA for the CDR3: TGTGCTAGCAGCTTAGGTAGCTCTGGGGCCAACGTCCTGACTTTC. Translated, it gives CASSLGSSGANVLTF.

This clone was observed a few times. The chain's CDR3 is CASSPNQPAGEGTDTQYF. The CDR3 region has the DNA TGTGCCAGCTCGCCCAACCAGCCGGCGGGAGAGGGCACAGATACGCAGTATTTT. V and J are TRBV18 and TRBJ2-3, with 7 bases that match TRBD2. The CDR3 extends over 18 amino acids. Germline lookup yields CDR1 KGHSH and CDR2 LQKENI. Losses at the gene ends were 6 bases for V and 1 base for J; bases not matched to a gene: 16.

The chain carries TRBV18 and TRBJ2-5; 14 nucleotides line up with TRBD2. The CDR3 extends over 16 amino acids. Germline lookup yields CDR1 KGHSH and CDR2 LQKENI. Trimming took 6 bases from V and 5 from J; bases not matched to a gene: 8. As DNA, the CDR3 is TGTGCCAGCTCGCGACTAGCGGGAGGGCCGGGGGAGACCCAGTACTTC. It encodes CASSRLAGGPGETQYF.

In DNA, the CDR3 is TGTGCCAGGGGGAGGGCTACAGTGAATGAGCAGTTCTTC. This codes for CARGRATVNEQFF. The rearrangement joins TRBV2 to TRBJ2-1; TRBD2 matches 7 bases. Germline loops: CDR1 SNHLY, CDR2 FYNNEI. V dropped 9 bases and J dropped 7; count of bases not matched to a gene: 9. The CDR3 length is 13 residues.

This clone was detected a few times. The gene calls are TRBV2 and TRBJ2-5; D might be TRBD2 (6 bases). The length of the CDR3 is 12 residues. The germline gives CDR1 SNHLY, CDR2 FYNNEI. The CDR3: CKSSGDEETQYF. DNA of the CDR3: TGTAAGAGTTCGGGAGACGAAGAGACCCAGTACTTC.

This clone was observed a handful of times. The DNA is left out, because the CDR3 cannot be placed on it with certainty; the CDR3 is given as TCRdb lists it. The V call is TRBV27, the J call TRBJ1-5. 15 amino acids form the CDR3, both terminal residues included. The germline V gene has CDR1 MNHEY and CDR2 SMNVEV (reference sequence). The CDR3 region is CASGASTSGNQPQHF.

The rearrangement joins TRBV18 to TRBJ2-1; 12 nucleotides match TRBD2. Germline assignment: CDR1 KGHSH and CDR2 LQKENI. The CDR3 is made up of 15 amino acids. The V and J ends lost 5 bases and 7 bases, in that order; junction bases with no gene match: 6. CDR3 region: CASSTTSGSQNEQFF. The CDR3 DNA is TGTGCCAGCTCAACGACTAGCGGGAGTCAGAATGAGCAGTTCTTC.

In nucleotides, the CDR3 is TGTGCCAGCAGTGAAGTTGGGACTAGCGACTACGAGCAGTACTTC. This translates into CASSEVGTSDYEQYF. The rearrangement uses TRBV6-1 and TRBJ2-7; TRBD2 aligns across 10 bases. The V segment lost 1 base and the J segment 3 bases; nucleotides outside the gene matches: 3. This CDR3 is 15 amino acids long. In germline, CDR1 is MNHNS, CDR2 SASEGT.

The chain carries TRBV29-1 and TRBJ2-7; D possibly corresponds to TRBD1 (6 bases). This CDR3 has 12 residues. Germline V gene sequence: CDR1 SQVTM, CDR2 ANQGSEA. V was trimmed by 0 bases and J by 7 bases, leaving 10 bases between them. The CDR3 coding sequence is TGCAGCGTTGAAGAACAGGGTCGAGAGCAGTACTTC. It encodes CSVEEQGREQYF.

The gene calls are TRBV29-1 and TRBJ1-1, with D unresolved. The CDR3 extends over 16 amino acids. CDR1 is SQVTM and CDR2 is ANQGSEA in the germline V gene. CDR3: CIDYRPEVGFNTEAFF. The CDR3 region has the DNA TGCATCGACTACAGACCGGAGGTCGGTTTCAACACTGAAGCTTTCTTT.

The V gene is TRBV7-7, the J gene TRBJ2-5, with 9 bases matching TRBD1. CDR1 and CDR2 from the germline V gene are SSHAT and FNYEAQ (reference sequence). V dropped 2 bases and J dropped 4; count of bases not matched to a gene: 2. This CDR3 is built from 14 residues. The CDR3 DNA is TGTGCCAGCAGCTTAAACAGGGGGCCAGAGACCCAGTACTTC. It yields the protein CASSLNRGPETQYF.

This clone has a handful of counts. The gene calls are TRBV5-1 and TRBJ2-3; the match to TRBD2 covers 8 bases. The germline gives CDR1 SGHRS, CDR2 YFSETQ. Trimming took 4 bases from V and 3 from J; bases not matched to a gene: 13. This CDR3 comprises 17 residues. CDR3 sequence reads: CASSQNFPGLVTDTQYF. The CDR3 region has the DNA TGCGCCAGCAGCCAGAATTTCCCGGGACTAGTGACAGATACGCAGTATTTT.

This clone showed up just a few times. The rearrangement joins TRBV21-1 to TRBJ2-1; TRBD1 is the table's D call and was not checked against the DNA. TRBV21-1 is annotated as a pseudogene. There are 19 residues in the CDR3. The CDR3 DNA reads TGTGCCAGCAGCAAAGCGCTGGGACAGGGGGAGAGCTCCTACAATGAGCAGTTCTTC. Translation gives CASSKALGQGESSYNEQFF.

The chain recombines TRBV9 with TRBJ2-3; 9 bases are a match to TRBD1. The germline V gene has CDR1 SGDLS and CDR2 YYNGEE. Trimming removed 0 bases from V and 4 bases from J; junction bases left unmatched: 6. This CDR3 is 16 amino acids long. CDR3 region: CASSVDETGGSDTQYF. The CDR3 DNA reads as TGTGCCAGCAGCGTAGACGAGACAGGGGGTTCAGATACGCAGTATTTT. Full variable domain (remainder filled in from reference TRBV9 and TRBJ2-3): DSGVTQTPKHLITATGQRVTLRCSPRSGDLSVYWYQQSLDQGLQFLIQYYNGEERAKGNILERFSAQQFPDLHSELNLSSLELGDSALYFCASSVDETGGSDTQYFGPGTRLTVL.

This clone showed up just a few times. The chain uses TRBV6-1 and TRBJ1-1, with D perhaps matching TRBD1 (5 bases). CDR3 size: 13 residues. Germline CDR1 is MNHNS and CDR2 is SASEGT. V lost 4 bases, J lost 2 bases, and 8 bases lay in between. The CDR3 nucleotides read TGTGCCAGCAGTGGGACATTAAACACTGAAGCTTTCTTT. This sequence encodes CASSGTLNTEAFF.